This T cell receptor beta chain was recorded in a study of blood T cell repertoires in COVID-19. Study-wide background: Samples representing acute and convalescent COVID-19 were sourced from the United States, Italy and Spain. T cells, B-cell-depleted T cells, or PBMCs supplied cDNA or gDNA.

Germline V CDR1 and CDR2: MDHEN, SYDVKM. V shed 7 bases and J 6 bases; nucleotides not matched to a gene: 7. This CDR3 has 15 amino acids. In the original processing: Reference gene primers were amplified, and this amplification served to estimate nucleated cell counts. Method: immunoSEQ multiplex PCR; TCRdb's copy keeps in-frame clones and lacks some. The DNA was the basis for D and trimming; V, J and clone size are from that table. Of 250,000 to 300,000 clones listed, around 88% were seen once; the top ten hold roughly 7%. This clonotype was obtained from a woman under 40 who had recovered from COVID-19. The chain employs TRBV28 and TRBJ2-4, with 12 positions matching TRBD2. Sequencing was performed on peripheral blood. The CDR3 DNA follows: TGTGCCAGCACTAGCCGACTAGCGGGGGCAAACATTCAGTACTTC. Its translation: CASTSRLAGANIQYF.